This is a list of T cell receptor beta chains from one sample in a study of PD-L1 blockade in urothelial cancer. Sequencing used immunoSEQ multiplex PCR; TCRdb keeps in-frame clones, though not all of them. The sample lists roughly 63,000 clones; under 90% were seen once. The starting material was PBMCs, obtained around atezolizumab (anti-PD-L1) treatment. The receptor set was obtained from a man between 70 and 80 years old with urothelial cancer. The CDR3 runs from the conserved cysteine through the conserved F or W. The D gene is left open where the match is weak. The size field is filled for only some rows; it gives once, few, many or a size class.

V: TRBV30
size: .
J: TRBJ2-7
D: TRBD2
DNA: TGTGCCTGGGAAAGTACTAGCGGAGGCTACGAGCAGTACTTC
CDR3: CAWESTSGGYEQYF

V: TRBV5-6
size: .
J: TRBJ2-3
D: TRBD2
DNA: TGTGCCAGCAGCTCAGAACCCGGAGGACTAGCGGGATCAGATACGCAGTATTTT
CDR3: CASSSEPGGLAGSDTQYF

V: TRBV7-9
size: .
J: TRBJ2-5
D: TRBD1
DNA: TGTGCCAGCGCCGGACAGGGGTTGCAAGAGACCCAGTACTTC
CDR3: CASAGQGLQETQYF

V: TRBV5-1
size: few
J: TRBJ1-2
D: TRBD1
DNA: TGCGCCAGCAGCCCACAGGGGGTGGATGGCTACACCTTC
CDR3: CASSPQGVDGYTF

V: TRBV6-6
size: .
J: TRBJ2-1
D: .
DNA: TGTGCCAGCACCCCAGGGAGGTGGCAGTTCTTC
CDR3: CASTPGRWQFF

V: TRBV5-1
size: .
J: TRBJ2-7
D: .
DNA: TGCGCCAGCAGCTTGGGGCTCATCGGGACAAGGGCCTACGAGCAGTACTTC
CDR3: CASSLGLIGTRAYEQYF

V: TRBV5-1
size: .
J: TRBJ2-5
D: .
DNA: TGCGCCAGCAGCTTGTCATTAGCGGTACAAGAGACCCAGTACTTC
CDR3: CASSLSLAVQETQYF

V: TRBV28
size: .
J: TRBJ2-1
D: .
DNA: TGTGCCAGCAGCTATCTCTTTGACAGCGCCCACAATGAGCAGTTCTTC
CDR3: CASSYLFDSAHNEQFF

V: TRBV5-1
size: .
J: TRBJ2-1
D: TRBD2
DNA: TGCGCCAGCAGCCTCAGACTAGCGGAGAATGAGCAGTTCTTC
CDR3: CASSLRLAENEQFF

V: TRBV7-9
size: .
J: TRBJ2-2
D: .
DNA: TGTGCCAGCAGACCTCAGGGGAACACCGGGGAGCTGTTTTTT
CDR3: CASRPQGNTGELFF

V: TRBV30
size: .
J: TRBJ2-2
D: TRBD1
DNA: TGTGCCTGGAGTGTACCCGGGACAGGGGACACCGGGGAGCTGTTTTTT
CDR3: CAWSVPGTGDTGELFF

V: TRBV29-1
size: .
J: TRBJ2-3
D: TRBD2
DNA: TGCAGCGGATCTAGCGGGAGCACAGATACGCAGTATTTT
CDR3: CSGSSGSTDTQYF

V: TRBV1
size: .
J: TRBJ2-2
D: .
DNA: TGCACCAGCAGCCAAGACAAACCAGCGGGAGGGACACGATTGAACACCGGGGAGCTGTTTTTT
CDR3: CTSSQDKPAGGTRLNTGELFF

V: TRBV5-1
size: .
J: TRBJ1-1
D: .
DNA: TGCGCCAGCAGCCTCGCGGGACGGATTGAAGCTTTCTTT
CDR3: CASSLAGRIEAFF